What follows describes a single TCR beta chain. The data originate from a study of blood T cell repertoires in COVID-19. As handled by the study authors: Estimates of nucleated cell counts were drawn from the amplification of reference gene primers. Libraries were prepared by immunoSEQ multiplex PCR; TCRdb keeps only in-frame clonotypes and omits some of them. V, J and clone size were drawn from that table, and D and trimming were deduced from the DNA. The sample lists around 200,000 clones, 85% to 90% seen once, with 1.2% in the top ten. The CDR3 covers 14 residues. J was trimmed by 7 bases and V by 0 bases; bases with no gene match: 5. Germline V gene sequence: CDR1 LGHNA, CDR2 YSLEER. Cohort allocation depended upon clinical history that participants reported.

The chain uses TRBV4-3 and TRBJ1-2; 7 bases align to TRBD1. The receptor was derived from a man between 25 and 39 years old who had recovered from COVID-19. Input material: PBMCs or T cells enriched from blood (not recorded which). The CDR3 region has the DNA TGCGCCAGCAGCCAAGAGACAGGGATCGGTGGCTACACCTTC. Encoded protein: CASSQETGIGGYTF.